The T cell receptor beta chain described here comes from a study of T-cell reconstitution after alpha-beta-depleted transplantation in children. CDR1 is LGHNA, CDR2 YSLEER, per germline. Trimming removed 4 bases from V and 7 bases from J; junction bases left unmatched: 9. There are 15 residues in the CDR3. Preparation of the TCRbeta library involved a method that used unique molecular identifiers. Each CDR3 protein is one row after TCRdb ran MiXCR on the PCR reads. The repertoire holds roughly 120,000 distinct CDR3 sequences, approximately 10% seen once, with more than 7% in the top ten. This clonotype was seen repeatedly, ten times or more.

V and J are TRBV4-3 and TRBJ2-1; 8 bases are shared with TRBD2. The sequencing here drew on PBMCs from the stem cell graft donor, taken from the stem cell graft. This sequence was found in a human donor who donated a stem cell graft to a child with acute lymphoblastic leukemia. The CDR3 sequence: CASSPAEREINEQFF. The CDR3 nucleotides are TGCGCCAGCAGCCCTGCTGAGCGGGAGATTAATGAGCAGTTCTTC.